One sample yielded the 18 T cell receptor beta chains listed below, sequenced in a study of CD8 T cells in Susac syndrome. The RNA, roughly 0.5 to 1 ug, was put through reverse transcription using random hexamers. Each CDR3 protein gets one entry after TCRdb re-called the immunoSEQ multiplex PCR reads with MiXCR. The sample lists fewer than 300,000 distinct CDR3 sequences, 70% to 90% occurring once. Sequences were obtained from CD8+ T cells from PBMCs. The source is a human donor with multiple sclerosis.

The chain links TRBV30 to TRBJ2-3; 13 bases match TRBD2. The germline CDR1 and CDR2 sequences are GTSNPN and SVGIG (reference sequence). The ends lost 0 bases at V and 4 bases at J; junction bases unmatched: 7. This CDR3 has 17 amino acids. CDR3 sequence reads: CAWSVLLAGGRADTQYF. CDR3 coding DNA: TGTGCCTGGAGTGTACTACTAGCGGGAGGGCGCGCAGATACGCAGTATTTT.

This chain links TRBV27 with TRBJ2-1; the D is unclear. CDR3 size: 15 residues. Germline lookup yields CDR1 MNHEY and CDR2 SMNVEV (reference sequence). The germline V and J ends were trimmed by 5 bases and 9 bases, with 20 bases remaining between them. CDR3 in amino acids: CASSLPLMVGREQFF. DNA for the CDR3: TGTGCCAGCAGTCTCCCCCTAATGGTAGGGCGTGAGCAGTTCTTC.

The gene calls are TRBV20-1 and TRBJ2-2, with D maybe TRBD1 (6 bases). CDR1 is DFQATT and CDR2 is SNEGSKA in the germline V gene (reference sequence). V dropped 3 bases and J dropped 0 bases, with 11 bases sitting between them. CDR3 length: 15 amino acids. CDR3 coding DNA: TGCAGTGCTAGTCCAAAGGGGGCGAACACCGGGGAGCTGTTTTTT. Residues: CSASPKGANTGELFF.

This clonotype showed up just once. V is TRBV28 and J is TRBJ2-7; 8 nucleotides align to TRBD2. CDR3 length equals 15 residues. Germline V gives CDR1 MDHEN, CDR2 SYDVKM. After removal of 4 bases from V and 2 bases from J, the junction contained 7 bases not matched to a gene. CDR3 in DNA: TGTGCCAGCAGTTCGCCCGGGACTAGTCCCTACGAGCAGTACTTC. It translates to CASSSPGTSPYEQYF.

The chain links TRBV5-4 to TRBJ2-7; TRBD1 or TRBD2 may be the D gene (5 bases each). Trimming cost V 4 bases and J 2 bases, with 16 bases left between them. CDR1 and CDR2 from the germline V gene are SGHNT and YYREEE (reference sequence). This CDR3 region has 15 residues. CDR3 DNA sequence: TGTGCCAGCAGCGGGGGTGATACTGGGGCCTACGAGCAGTACTTC. As protein: CASSGGDTGAYEQYF. Full variable domain (remainder filled in from reference TRBV5-4 and TRBJ2-7): ETGVTQSPTHLIKTRGQQVTLRCSSQSGHNTVSWYQQALGQGPQFIFQYYREEENGRGNFPPRFSGLQFPNYSSELNVNALELDDSALYLCASSGGDTGAYEQYFGPGTRLTVT.

This clonotype has just a few counts. The chain couples TRBV6-1 to TRBJ2-7; D is unclear. Germline values: CDR1 MNHNS, CDR2 SASEGT. This CDR3 contains 16 residues. The V and J ends lost 2 bases and 4 bases respectively, with 18 bases between them. This CDR3 is CASSEPRFLNKYEQYF. CDR3 DNA: TGTGCCAGCAGTGAACCCCGATTTCTAAACAAATACGAGCAGTACTTC.

Worth noting for this clonotype: An end of the junction does not agree with germline; a read error may underlie this. The J gene is TRBJ2-1, the V gene TRBV5-4; D may match TRBD1 or TRBD2 (6 bases each). The germline V gene has CDR1 SGHNT and CDR2 YYREEE (reference sequence). This CDR3 comprises 15 residues. The CDR3 DNA follows: TGTGCCAGCAGCTTGGCCATACAGGGACTCGATGAGCAGATCTTC. It codes for CASSLAIQGLDEQIF.

The DNA of the CDR3 is TGTGCCATCAGTGAGTCGGAGGTCAATGAGCAGTTCTTC. It is translated as CAISESEVNEQFF. The J gene is TRBJ2-1, the V gene TRBV10-3, with TRBD2 as a possible D gene (5 bases). CDR1 is ENHRY, CDR2 SYGVKD, per germline. The CDR3 consists of 13 residues. V gave up 0 bases and J gave up 6 bases, with 6 bases separating them.

This clonotype has just one count. V and J are TRBV27 and TRBJ2-7; 14 nucleotides line up with TRBD2. Germline-derived CDR1 and CDR2 are MNHEY and SMNVEV (reference sequence). This CDR3 is 14 amino acids long. V trimming: 3 bases; J trimming: 6 bases; junction bases outside the gene matches: 1. The CDR3 region has the DNA TGTGCCAGCAGTTTCGGACTAGCGGGAGGCGAGCAGTACTTC. It codes for CASSFGLAGGEQYF.

The V gene is TRBV27, the J gene TRBJ1-1; 9 bases line up with TRBD1. CDR3 length equals 14 residues. The germline gives CDR1 MNHEY, CDR2 SMNVEV (reference sequence). The V and J ends lost 6 bases and 5 bases, in that order; junction bases with no gene match: 7. The CDR3 sequence is CASRTGGAGTEAFF. In DNA form, the CDR3 reads TGTGCCAGCAGAACAGGGGGCGCGGGGACTGAAGCTTTCTTT.

This chain joins TRBV9 and TRBJ2-1; TRBD2 matches 10 bases. In germline, CDR1 is SGDLS, CDR2 YYNGEE. The CDR3 consists of 14 residues. Trimming removed 3 bases from V and 8 bases from J; junction bases left unmatched: 5. CDR3 sequence reads: CASSASGRAYEQFF. As DNA, the CDR3 is TGTGCCAGCAGCGCGAGCGGGAGGGCATATGAGCAGTTCTTC.

The CDR3 DNA is TGCGCCAGCAGCCAAGCCAGGTTTGCTGGGGCCAACGTCCTGACTTTC. Encoded protein: CASSQARFAGANVLTF. The rearrangement uses TRBV4-1 and TRBJ2-6; unclear D gene. This CDR3 region has 16 residues. The germline V gene encodes CDR1 MGHRA and CDR2 YSYEKL. The V gene lost 1 base and the J gene lost 2 bases, with 9 bases spanning the gap.

The chain links TRBV6-1 to TRBJ1-2; D gene ambiguous. The V end lost 8 bases, the J end lost 6 bases, and 19 bases lay between the germline ends. This CDR3 comprises 14 residues. CDR1 MNHNS and CDR2 SASEGT come from the germline V gene. CDR3 nucleotide sequence: TGTGCCAGCTCCCAACCTTCACAGCGCGATGGCTACACCTTC. Translation gives CASSQPSQRDGYTF.

The rearrangement links TRBV5-5 to TRBJ2-7, with a possible D match to TRBD1 (6 bases). The germline gives CDR1 SGHKS, CDR2 YYEKEE (reference sequence). Trimming pared 5 bases from V and 2 bases from J, leaving 17 bases between. This CDR3 has 15 residues. CDR3 in amino acids: CASSSGTPTPYEQYF. The CDR3 DNA reads as TGTGCCAGCAGTTCCGGGACACCGACCCCCTACGAGCAGTACTTC. The whole variable domain, remainder taken from reference TRBV5-5 and TRBJ2-7, is DAGVTQSPTHLIKTRGQQVTLRCSPISGHKSVSWYQQVLGQGPQFIFQYYEKEERGRGNFPDRFSARQFPNYSSELNVNALLLGDSALYLCASSSGTPTPYEQYFGPGTRLTVT.

The rearrangement uses TRBV30 and TRBJ2-1, with D tentatively TRBD1 (6 bases). CDR3 length: 14 amino acids. The ends were cut back, 6 bases at V and 12 bases at J, with 24 bases in the middle. Germline CDR1 and CDR2: GTSNPN and SVGIG (reference sequence). CDR3 DNA: TGTGCCTGTCTTAGCCCGCAGGGGTTAATGGGGCAGTTCTTC. Translation gives CACLSPQGLMGQFF.

V gene TRBV2 combines with J gene TRBJ1-5; possible D gene TRBD1, 5 bases. The germline gives CDR1 SNHLY, CDR2 FYNNEI. This CDR3 comprises 15 residues. V lost 2 bases and J lost 2, with 10 bases in between. CDR3 in amino acids: CASSERGWGNQPQHF. In DNA, the CDR3 is TGTGCCAGCAGTGAAAGGGGATGGGGCAATCAGCCCCAGCATTTT.

This clonotype appeared a single time. V is TRBV6-1 and J is TRBJ2-3; TRBD2 matches 9 bases. Germline trimming cut 5 bases from V and 6 bases from J; bases unmatched to any gene: 15. The CDR3 contains 17 residues. CDR1 and CDR2 (germline): MNHNS, SASEGT. The CDR3 DNA follows: TGTGCCAGCAGTCCATACCCAAGACTAGCGGCCCACGATACGCAGTATTTT. It codes for CASSPYPRLAAHDTQYF.

This rearrangement joins TRBV7-9 to TRBJ2-7; 10 bases match TRBD2. The CDR3 runs 16 residues. V gave up 3 bases and J gave up 7 bases; unmatched junction bases: 12. The germline CDR1 and CDR2 sequences are SEHNR and FQNEAQ (reference sequence). The CDR3, as DNA: TGTGCCAGCAGCTTCAGCGGGGCTAGCGGGAGAGAAGAGCAGTACTTC. It codes for CASSFSGASGREEQYF.